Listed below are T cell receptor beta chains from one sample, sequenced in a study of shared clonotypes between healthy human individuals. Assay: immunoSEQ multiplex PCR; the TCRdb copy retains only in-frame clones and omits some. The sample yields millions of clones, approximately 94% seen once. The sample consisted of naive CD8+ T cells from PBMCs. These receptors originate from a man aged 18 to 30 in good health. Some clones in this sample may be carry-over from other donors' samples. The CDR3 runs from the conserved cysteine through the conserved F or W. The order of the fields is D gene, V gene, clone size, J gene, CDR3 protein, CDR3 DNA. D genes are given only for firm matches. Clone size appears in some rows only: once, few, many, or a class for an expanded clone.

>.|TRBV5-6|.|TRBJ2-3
CASSADPDTQYF
TGTGCCAGCAGCGCGGATCCAGATACGCAGTATTTT
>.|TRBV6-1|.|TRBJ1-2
CASGYSLSFPGYTF
TGTGCCAGCGGTTATTCGCTCTCATTCCCCGGCTACACCTTC
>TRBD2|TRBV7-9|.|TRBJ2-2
CASSFWRERTGELFF
TGTGCCAGCAGCTTTTGGCGGGAGAGAACCGGGGAGCTGTTTTTT
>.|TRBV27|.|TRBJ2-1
CASTPSWGHHYNEQFF
TGTGCCAGCACCCCCAGTTGGGGGCACCACTACAATGAGCAGTTCTTC
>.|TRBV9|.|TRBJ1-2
CASSRTWGYTF
TGTGCCAGCAGCCGTACTTGGGGCTACACCTTC
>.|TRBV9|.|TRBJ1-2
CASSVGGYHGYTF
TGTGCCAGCAGCGTAGGGGGGTATCATGGCTACACCTTC
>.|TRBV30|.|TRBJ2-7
CAWSDLYEQYF
TGTGCCTGGAGTGACCTCTACGAGCAGTACTTC
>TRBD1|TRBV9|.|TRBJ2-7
CASSVAAGGDYEQYF
TGTGCCAGCAGCGTAGCGGCAGGGGGCGACTACGAGCAGTACTTC
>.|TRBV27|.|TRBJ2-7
CASSLGRRTYEQYF
TGTGCCAGCAGTCTCGGACGGCGAACCTACGAGCAGTACTTC
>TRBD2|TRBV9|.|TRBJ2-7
CASSTGLAGAREQYF
TGTGCCAGCAGCACAGGACTAGCGGGAGCCCGCGAGCAGTACTTC
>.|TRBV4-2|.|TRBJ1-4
CASSPWTSLGEKLFF
TGTGCCAGCAGCCCCTGGACCTCCTTGGGAGAAAAACTGTTTTTT
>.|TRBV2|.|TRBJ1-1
CASRRVQQDVNTEAFF
TGTGCCAGCAGGAGGGTACAGCAGGACGTGAACACTGAAGCTTTCTTT
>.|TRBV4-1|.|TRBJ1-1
CASSQAPGGMMNTEAFF
TGCGCCAGCAGCCAGGCGCCCGGCGGGATGATGAACACTGAAGCTTTCTTT
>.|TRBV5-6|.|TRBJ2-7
CASSIGGNEQYF
TGTGCCAGCAGCATAGGGGGAAACGAGCAGTACTTC
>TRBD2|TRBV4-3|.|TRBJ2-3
CASSQDQSSGSQTDTQYF
TGCGCCAGCAGCCAAGATCAGAGTAGCGGGAGTCAGACAGATACGCAGTATTTT
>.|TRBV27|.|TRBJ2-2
CASSFLGGVGRELFF
TGTGCCAGCAGTTTCCTAGGGGGGGTCGGCCGGGAGCTGTTTTTT
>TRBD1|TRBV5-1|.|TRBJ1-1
CASSGGTGGLSGTEAFF
TGCGCCAGCAGCGGAGGGACAGGGGGCCTTAGCGGCACTGAAGCTTTCTTT
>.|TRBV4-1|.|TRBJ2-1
CASSSNEQFF
TGCGCCAGCAGTAGTAATGAGCAGTTCTTC
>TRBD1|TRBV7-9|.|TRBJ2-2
CASSGTGANTGELFF
TGTGCCAGCAGCGGGACAGGGGCAAACACCGGGGAGCTGTTTTTT
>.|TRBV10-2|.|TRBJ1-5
CASSARTDKNQPQHF
TGCGCCAGCAGCGCAAGGACAGACAAAAATCAGCCCCAGCATTTT
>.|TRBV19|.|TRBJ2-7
CASSISGYYEQYF
TGTGCCAGTAGTATTTCGGGGTACTACGAGCAGTACTTC
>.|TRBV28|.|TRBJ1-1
CASSLRLGMATEAFF
TGTGCCAGCAGTTTACGTCTAGGGATGGCCACTGAAGCTTTCTTT
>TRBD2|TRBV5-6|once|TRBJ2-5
CASVLRGGLETQYF
TGTGCCAGCGTCCTTCGGGGGGGTCTGGAGACCCAGTACTTC
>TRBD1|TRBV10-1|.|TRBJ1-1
CASRLEDRGEPNTEAFF
TGCGCCAGCCGCCTAGAGGACAGGGGAGAACCTAACACTGAAGCTTTCTTT
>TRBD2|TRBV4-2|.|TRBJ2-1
CASLTSATSSYNEQFF
TGTGCCAGCTTGACTAGCGCCACATCATCCTACAATGAGCAGTTCTTC
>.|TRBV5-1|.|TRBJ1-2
CASSSQPSGGLLGYTF
TGCGCCAGCAGCTCTCAGCCAAGCGGCGGGCTCCTTGGCTACACCTTC
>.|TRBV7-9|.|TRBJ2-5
CASSLPETQYF
TGTGCCAGCAGTCTACCGGAGACCCAGTACTTC
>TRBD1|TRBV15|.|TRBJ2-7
CATSSPAEGAGYYEQYF
TGTGCCACCAGCTCCCCAGCCGAGGGGGCAGGGTACTACGAGCAGTACTTC
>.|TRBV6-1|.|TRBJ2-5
CASSEGTDKETQYF
TGTGCCAGCAGTGAAGGGACAGACAAAGAGACCCAGTACTTC
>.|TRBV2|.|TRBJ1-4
CASRGRAATNEKLFF
TGTGCCAGCAGGGGACGGGCTGCAACTAATGAAAAACTGTTTTTT
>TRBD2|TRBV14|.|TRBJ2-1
CASSPYRLAGGPNNEQFF
TGTGCCAGCAGCCCATACCGACTAGCGGGAGGGCCGAACAATGAGCAGTTCTTC
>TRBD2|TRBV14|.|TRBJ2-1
CASSLPGGEQFF
TGTGCCAGCAGCTTACCGGGGGGTGAGCAGTTCTTC
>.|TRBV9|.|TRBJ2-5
CASSVDVRASQETQYF
TGTGCCAGCAGCGTTGACGTGCGGGCAAGCCAAGAGACCCAGTACTTC
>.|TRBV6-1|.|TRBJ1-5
CASKGRNQPQHF
TGTGCCAGCAAGGGCAGAAATCAGCCCCAGCATTTT
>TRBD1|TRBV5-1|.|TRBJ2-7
CASSNPGGQGVYEQYF
TGCGCCAGCAGCAACCCAGGCGGGCAGGGGGTTTACGAGCAGTACTTC
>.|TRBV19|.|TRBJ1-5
CASSIEAGGQPQHF
TGTGCCAGTAGTATAGAGGCTGGCGGCCAGCCCCAGCATTTT
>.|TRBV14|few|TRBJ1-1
CASSPFVNTEAFF
TGTGCCAGCAGCCCTTTCGTGAACACTGAAGCTTTCTTT
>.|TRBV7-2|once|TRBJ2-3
CASSSGGVAGDTQYF
TGTGCCAGCAGCTCGGGCGGGGTGGCGGGAGATACGCAGTATTTT
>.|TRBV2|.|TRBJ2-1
CASRKNGVRSYNEQFF
TGTGCCAGCAGGAAGAATGGCGTCCGCTCCTACAATGAGCAGTTCTTC
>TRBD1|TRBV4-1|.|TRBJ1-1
CASSQSIGTVTNTEAFF
TGCGCCAGCAGCCAATCCATTGGGACAGTCACGAACACTGAAGCTTTCTTT
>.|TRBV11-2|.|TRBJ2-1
CASSLYRSSYNEQFF
TGTGCCAGCAGCTTATACCGGAGCTCCTACAATGAGCAGTTCTTC
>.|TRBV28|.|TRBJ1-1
CASSWALGRENTEAFF
TGTGCCAGCAGTTGGGCCCTCGGCAGGGAGAACACTGAAGCTTTCTTT
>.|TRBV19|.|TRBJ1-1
CASSIGPRFGSNTEAFF
TGTGCCAGTAGTATAGGGCCGCGGTTTGGATCGAACACTGAAGCTTTCTTT
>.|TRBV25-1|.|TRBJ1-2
CASRAEDRKATF
TGTGCCAGCAGGGCAGAGGACAGAAAGGCCACCTTC
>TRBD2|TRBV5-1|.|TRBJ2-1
CASSLVLLGEGLGEQFF
TGCGCCAGCAGCTTGGTACTCTTGGGGGAGGGCCTGGGTGAGCAGTTCTTC
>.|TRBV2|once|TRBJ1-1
CASIPPGNTEAFF
TGTGCCAGCATCCCCCCGGGGAACACTGAAGCTTTCTTT
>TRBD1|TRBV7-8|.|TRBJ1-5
CASSPWTGSLSNQPQHF
TGTGCCAGCAGCCCCTGGACAGGAAGTTTGAGCAATCAGCCCCAGCATTTT
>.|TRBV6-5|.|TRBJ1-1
CASSYSGLEMGTEAFF
TGTGCCAGCAGTTACTCGGGGCTCGAAATGGGCACTGAAGCTTTCTTT
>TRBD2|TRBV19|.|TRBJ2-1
CASSILAGARFNEQFF
TGTGCCAGTAGTATACTAGCGGGAGCCCGTTTCAATGAGCAGTTCTTC
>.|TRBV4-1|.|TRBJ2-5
CASSQDRVGGETQYF
TGCGCCAGCAGCCAAGACCGCGTGGGGGGAGAGACCCAGTACTTC
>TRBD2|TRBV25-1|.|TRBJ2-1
CASSELAGGYNEQFF
TGTGCCAGCAGTGAACTAGCGGGAGGATACAATGAGCAGTTCTTC
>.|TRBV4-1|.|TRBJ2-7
CASSQVGGEQYF
TGCGCCAGCAGCCAAGTAGGAGGTGAGCAGTACTTC
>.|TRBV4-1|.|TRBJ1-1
CASSQDGWGSATEAFF
TGCGCCAGCAGCCAAGATGGGTGGGGGAGTGCCACTGAAGCTTTCTTT
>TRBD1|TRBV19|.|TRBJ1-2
CASSTRTGGFGYTF
TGTGCCAGTAGTACAAGGACAGGGGGCTTTGGCTACACCTTC
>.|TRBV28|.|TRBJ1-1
CASISGGNTEAFF
TGTGCCAGCATCTCGGGGGGGAACACTGAAGCTTTCTTT
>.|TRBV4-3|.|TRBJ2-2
CASSQAGSTGELFF
TGCGCCAGCAGCCAAGCAGGGTCGACCGGGGAGCTGTTTTTT
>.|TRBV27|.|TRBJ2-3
CASSPLGPTDTQYF
TGTGCCAGCAGTCCGCTTGGGCCGACAGATACGCAGTATTTT
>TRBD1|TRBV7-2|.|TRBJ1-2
CASSFGTGGLSYGYTF
TGTGCCAGCAGCTTTGGGACAGGGGGCCTGAGCTATGGCTACACCTTC
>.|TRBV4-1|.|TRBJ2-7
CASSQASGFGTESYEQYF
TGCGCCAGCAGCCAAGCTTCCGGCTTCGGGACGGAGTCCTACGAGCAGTACTTC